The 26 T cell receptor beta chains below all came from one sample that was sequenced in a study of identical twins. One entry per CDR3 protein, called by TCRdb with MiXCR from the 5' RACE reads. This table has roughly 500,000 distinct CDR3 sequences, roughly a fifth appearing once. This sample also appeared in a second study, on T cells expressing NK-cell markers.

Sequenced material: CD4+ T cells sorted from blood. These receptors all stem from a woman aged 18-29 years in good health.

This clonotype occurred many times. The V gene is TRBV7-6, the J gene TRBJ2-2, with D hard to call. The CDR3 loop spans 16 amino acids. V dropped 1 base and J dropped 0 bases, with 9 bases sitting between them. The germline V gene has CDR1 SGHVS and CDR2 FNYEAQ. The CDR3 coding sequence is TGTGCCAGCAGCTTAGTGGCAGGAACGAACACCGGGGAGCTGTTTTTT. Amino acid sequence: CASSLVAGTNTGELFF.

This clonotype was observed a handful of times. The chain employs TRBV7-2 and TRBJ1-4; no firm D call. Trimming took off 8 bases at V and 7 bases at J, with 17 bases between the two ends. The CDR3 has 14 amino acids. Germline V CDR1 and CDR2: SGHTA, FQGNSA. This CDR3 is CASAPRGAREKLFF. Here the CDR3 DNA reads TGTGCCAGCGCACCGCGTGGAGCACGTGAAAAACTGTTTTTT.

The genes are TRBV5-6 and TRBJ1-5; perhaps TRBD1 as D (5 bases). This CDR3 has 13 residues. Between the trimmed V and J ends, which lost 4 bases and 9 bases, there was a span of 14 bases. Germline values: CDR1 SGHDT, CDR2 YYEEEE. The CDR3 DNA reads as TGTGCCAGCAGCGCACGGGACCAAGGGCCCCAGCATTTT. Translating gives CASSARDQGPQHF.

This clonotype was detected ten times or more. CDR3 in DNA: TGTGCCAGCAGGACAGGGGCGGGGGGCTATGGCTACACCTTC. Translating gives CASRTGAGGYGYTF. The chain has TRBV6-1 and TRBJ1-2, with 8 nucleotides matching TRBD1. The ends lost 6 bases at V and 4 bases at J; junction bases unmatched: 7. This CDR3 contains 14 residues. Germline V lookup: CDR1 MNHNS, CDR2 SASEGT.

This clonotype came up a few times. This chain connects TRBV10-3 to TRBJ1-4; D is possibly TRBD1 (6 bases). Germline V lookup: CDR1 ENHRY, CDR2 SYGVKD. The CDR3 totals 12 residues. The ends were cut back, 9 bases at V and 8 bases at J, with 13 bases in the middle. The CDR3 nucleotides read TGTGCCATACAGGGCAGTGACGAAAAACTGTTTTTT. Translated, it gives CAIQGSDEKLFF.

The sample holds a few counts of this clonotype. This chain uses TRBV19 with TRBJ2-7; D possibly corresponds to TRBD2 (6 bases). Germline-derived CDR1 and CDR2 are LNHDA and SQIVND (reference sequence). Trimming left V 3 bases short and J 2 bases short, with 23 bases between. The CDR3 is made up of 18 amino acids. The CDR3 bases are TGTGCCAGTAGTATGGCACTTGGGACGGGACGGAGGGCCTACGAGCAGTACTTC. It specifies CASSMALGTGRRAYEQYF.

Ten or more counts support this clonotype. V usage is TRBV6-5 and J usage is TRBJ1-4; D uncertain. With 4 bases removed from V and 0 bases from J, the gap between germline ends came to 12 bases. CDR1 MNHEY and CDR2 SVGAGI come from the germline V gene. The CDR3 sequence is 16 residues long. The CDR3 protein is CASSFQLTSTNEKLFF. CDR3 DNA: TGTGCCAGCAGTTTTCAGCTTACCTCAACTAATGAAAAACTGTTTTTT.

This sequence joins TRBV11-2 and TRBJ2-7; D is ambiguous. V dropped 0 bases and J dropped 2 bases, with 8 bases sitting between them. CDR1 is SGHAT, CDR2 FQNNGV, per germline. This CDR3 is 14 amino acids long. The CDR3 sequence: CASSLDTLTYEQYF. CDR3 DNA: TGTGCCAGCAGCTTAGATACCCTAACCTACGAGCAGTACTTC.

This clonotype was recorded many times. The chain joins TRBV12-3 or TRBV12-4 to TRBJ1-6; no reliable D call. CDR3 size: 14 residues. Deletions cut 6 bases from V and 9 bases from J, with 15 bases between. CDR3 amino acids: CASSLQQLSSPLHF. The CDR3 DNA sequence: TGTGCCAGCAGCCTTCAGCAGCTTAGTTCACCCCTCCACTTT.

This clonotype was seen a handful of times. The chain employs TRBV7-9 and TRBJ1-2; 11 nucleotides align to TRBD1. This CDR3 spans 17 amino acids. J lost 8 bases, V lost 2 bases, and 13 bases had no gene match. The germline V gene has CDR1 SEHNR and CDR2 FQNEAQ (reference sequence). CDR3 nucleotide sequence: TGTGCCAGCAGCTTATGGGGTTCCGGACAGGGGGCAGACGGCTACACCTTC. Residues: CASSLWGSGQGADGYTF.

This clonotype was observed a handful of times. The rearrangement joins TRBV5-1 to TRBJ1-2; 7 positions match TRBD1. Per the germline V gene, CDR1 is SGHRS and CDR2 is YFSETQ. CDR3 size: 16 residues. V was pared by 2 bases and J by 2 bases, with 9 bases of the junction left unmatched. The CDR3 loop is CASSFAFRTGNYGYTF. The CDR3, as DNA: TGCGCCAGCAGCTTTGCCTTCAGGACAGGAAACTATGGCTACACCTTC.

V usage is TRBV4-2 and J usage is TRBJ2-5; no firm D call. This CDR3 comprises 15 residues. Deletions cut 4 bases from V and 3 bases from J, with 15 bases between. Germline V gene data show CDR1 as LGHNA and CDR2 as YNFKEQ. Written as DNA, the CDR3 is TGTGCCAGCAGCCTGGGCACCCGAAAAAAAGAGACCCAGTACTTC. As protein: CASSLGTRKKETQYF.

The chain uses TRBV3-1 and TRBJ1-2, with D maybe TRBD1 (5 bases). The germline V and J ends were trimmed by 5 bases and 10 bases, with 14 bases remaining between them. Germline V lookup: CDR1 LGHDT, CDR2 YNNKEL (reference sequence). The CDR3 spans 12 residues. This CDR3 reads CASSARLGPYTF. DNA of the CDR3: TGTGCCAGCAGCGCCCGCCTGGGGCCCTACACCTTC.

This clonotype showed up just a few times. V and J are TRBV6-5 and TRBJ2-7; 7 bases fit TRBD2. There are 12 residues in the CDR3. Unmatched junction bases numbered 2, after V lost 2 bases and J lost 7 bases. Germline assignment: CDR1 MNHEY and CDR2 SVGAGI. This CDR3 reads CASSYRGEEQYF. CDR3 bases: TGTGCCAGCAGTTACCGGGGGGAGGAGCAGTACTTC.

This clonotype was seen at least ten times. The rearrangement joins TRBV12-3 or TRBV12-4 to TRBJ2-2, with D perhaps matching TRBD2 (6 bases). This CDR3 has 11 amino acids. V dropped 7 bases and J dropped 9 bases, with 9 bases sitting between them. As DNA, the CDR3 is TGTGCCAGCACGCGGGGCTGGGAGCTGTTTTTT. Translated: CASTRGWELFF.

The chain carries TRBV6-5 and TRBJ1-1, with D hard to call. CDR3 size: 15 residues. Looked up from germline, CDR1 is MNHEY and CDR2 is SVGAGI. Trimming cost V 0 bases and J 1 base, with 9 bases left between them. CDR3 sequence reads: CASSYSIKGNTEAFF. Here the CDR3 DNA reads TGTGCCAGCAGTTACTCGATAAAGGGGAACACTGAAGCTTTCTTT.

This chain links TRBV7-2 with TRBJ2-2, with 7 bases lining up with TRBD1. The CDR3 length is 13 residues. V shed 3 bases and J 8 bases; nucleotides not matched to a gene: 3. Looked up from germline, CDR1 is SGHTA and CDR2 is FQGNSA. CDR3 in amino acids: CASSFLDRGELFF. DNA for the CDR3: TGTGCCAGCAGCTTCTTGGACAGGGGGGAGCTGTTTTTT.

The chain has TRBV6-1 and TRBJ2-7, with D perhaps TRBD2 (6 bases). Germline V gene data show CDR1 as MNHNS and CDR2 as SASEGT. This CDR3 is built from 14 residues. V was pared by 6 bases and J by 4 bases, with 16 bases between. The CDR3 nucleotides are TGTGCCAGCAGGAAGCCGGGAGAGACTTACGAGCAGTACTTC. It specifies CASRKPGETYEQYF.

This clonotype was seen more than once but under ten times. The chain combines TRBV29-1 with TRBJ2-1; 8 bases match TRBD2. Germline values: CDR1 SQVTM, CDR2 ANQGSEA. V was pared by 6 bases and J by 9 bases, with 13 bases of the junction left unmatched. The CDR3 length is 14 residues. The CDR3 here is CSVGAAGGGGEQFF. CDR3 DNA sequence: TGCAGCGTGGGGGCGGCGGGAGGAGGCGGTGAGCAGTTCTTC.

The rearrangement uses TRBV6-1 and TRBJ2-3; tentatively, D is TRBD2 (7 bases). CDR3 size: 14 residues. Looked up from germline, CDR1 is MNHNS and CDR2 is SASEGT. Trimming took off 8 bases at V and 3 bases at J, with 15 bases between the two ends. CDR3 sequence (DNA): TGTGCCAGCGGGGGGGCAGCCACGACAGATACGCAGTATTTT. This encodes CASGGAATTDTQYF.

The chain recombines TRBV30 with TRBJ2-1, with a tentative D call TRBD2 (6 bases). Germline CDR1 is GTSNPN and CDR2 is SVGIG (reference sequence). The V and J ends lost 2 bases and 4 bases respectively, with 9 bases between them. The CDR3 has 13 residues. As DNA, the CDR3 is TGTGCCTGGAGTACCGGGACTTACAATGAGCAGTTCTTC. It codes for CAWSTGTYNEQFF.

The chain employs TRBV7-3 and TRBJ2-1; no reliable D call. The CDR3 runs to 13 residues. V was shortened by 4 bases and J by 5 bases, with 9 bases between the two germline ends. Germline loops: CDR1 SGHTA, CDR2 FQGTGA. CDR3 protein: CASSSLTHNEQFF. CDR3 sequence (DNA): TGTGCCAGCAGCTCCTTGACCCACAATGAGCAGTTCTTC.

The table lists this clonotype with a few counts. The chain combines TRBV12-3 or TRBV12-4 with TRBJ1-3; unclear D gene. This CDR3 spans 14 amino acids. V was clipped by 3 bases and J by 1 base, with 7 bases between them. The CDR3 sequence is CASSFSPSGNTIYF. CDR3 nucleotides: TGTGCCAGCAGTTTCTCGCCATCTGGAAACACCATATATTTT.

In DNA form, the CDR3 reads TGCGCCAGCAGCTCCTCCGGCATCAGGGGGGGGGGCGAGCAGTACTTC. Protein: CASSSSGIRGGGEQYF. The chain joins TRBV5-1 to TRBJ2-7, with D perhaps matching TRBD1 or TRBD2 (7 bases each). CDR1 is SGHRS, CDR2 YFSETQ, per germline. CDR3 length equals 16 residues. Trimming cost V 3 bases and J 6 bases, with 22 bases left between them.

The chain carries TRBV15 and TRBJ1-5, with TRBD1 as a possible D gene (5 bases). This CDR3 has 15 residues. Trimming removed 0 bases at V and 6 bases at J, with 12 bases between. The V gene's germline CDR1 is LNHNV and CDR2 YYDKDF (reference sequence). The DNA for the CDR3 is TGTGCCACCAGCAGAGATCCAGGGATCCTTCAGCCCCAGCATTTT. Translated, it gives CATSRDPGILQPQHF.

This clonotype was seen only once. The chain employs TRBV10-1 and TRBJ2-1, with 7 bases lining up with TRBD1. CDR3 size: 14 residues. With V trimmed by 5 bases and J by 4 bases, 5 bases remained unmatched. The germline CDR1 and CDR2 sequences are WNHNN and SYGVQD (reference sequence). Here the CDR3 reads CASSSRDRYNEQFF. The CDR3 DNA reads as TGCGCCAGCAGTTCCCGGGACAGATACAATGAGCAGTTCTTC.